This T cell receptor (beta chain) was recovered during a study of blood T cell repertoires in COVID-19. Turning to the study itself: The study drew acute and convalescent COVID-19 samples from the United States, Italy and Spain. PBMCs, B-cell-depleted T cells, or T cells were the source of the cDNA or gDNA that made up the material.

Source study methods: How many nucleated cells were present was estimated from reference gene primer amplification. The assay was immunoSEQ multiplex PCR, and TCRdb's table has in-frame clones only and misses some. The V and J calls and the clone size are those of that table, but D and trimming were determined from the DNA. The sample yields roughly 55,000 clones, 60% to 80% seen once. This clone appeared a few times. The ends were cut back, 7 bases at V and 6 bases at J, with 13 bases in the middle. Germline assignment: CDR1 SQVTM and CDR2 ANQGSEA. This CDR3 has 12 residues. The receptor was isolated from a man in his sixties with acute or convalescent COVID-19. The sample consisted of peripheral blood. The chain is built from TRBV29-1 and TRBJ2-1; a weak D match, TRBD1 (5 bases). CDR3 loop: CSGTTDFNEQFF. The CDR3 DNA is TGCAGCGGGACAACCGATTTCAATGAGCAGTTCTTC.